This TCR beta chain was sequenced for a study of cytomegalovirus exposure and HLA in healthy donors. Overall study findings and caveats: The study found most TCR sequences rare, yet found some public TCRs in many donors. The study put 150 to 200 TCR beta chains on its list as cytomegalovirus-associated.

Concerning this clone itself: The antigen is unknown.

The assay was immunoSEQ multiplex PCR, and TCRdb's table has in-frame clones only and misses some. Here the sample spans approximately 110,000 clones, 85% to 95% being singletons. Germline lookup yields CDR1 MNHEY and CDR2 SMNVEV (reference sequence). V trimming: 5 bases; J trimming: 7 bases; junction bases outside the gene matches: 8. This CDR3 region has 15 residues. The sequence was obtained from a woman in her late teens or twenties in good health and CMV-seronegative. Material: PBMCs. J is TRBJ2-2 and V is TRBV27, with 9 positions matching TRBD1. CDR3 residues: CASSPGTGRVGELFF. As DNA, the CDR3 is TGTGCCAGCAGTCCAGGGACAGGGAGGGTCGGGGAGCTGTTTTTT.